Presented here are 28 T cell receptor beta chains from one specimen sequenced in a study. TCRdb re-called the reads with MiXCR, one entry per CDR3 protein. This table has about 970 distinct CDR3 sequences, approximately 23% appearing once. Input material: CD8+ T cells (not recorded whether cultured). These receptors were obtained from a male donor.

In regard to this clonotype: This may stem from a read error, because a much larger clone lies one nucleotide away. The V and J genes are TRBV6-4 and TRBJ2-3; 12 nucleotides agree with TRBD2. This CDR3 comprises 17 residues. Looked up from germline, CDR1 is MRHNA and CDR2 is SNTAGT. The CDR3 nucleotides are TGTTCCAGCAGTGACAAACCGGGACTAGCGGGCCCAGATACGCAGTATTTT. Residues: CSSSDKPGLAGPDTQYF.

This clonotype is medium-sized (0.01 to 0.1%) by share. CDR3 DNA sequence: TGTGCCAGCAGTTTTAGGGACGCGAACACTGAAGCTTTCTTT. Its protein is CASSFRDANTEAFF. The chain is built from TRBV28 and TRBJ1-1; D is perhaps TRBD1 (5 bases). The CDR3 is 14 residues long. Germline V gene lookup returns CDR1 MDHEN and CDR2 SYDVKM. V was trimmed by 3 bases and J by 1 base, leaving 9 bases between them. Complete variable domain (other parts from reference TRBV28 and TRBJ1-1): DVKVTQSSRYLVKRTGEKVFLECVQDMDHENMFWYRQDPGLGLRLIYFSYDVKMKEKGDIPEGYSVSREKKERFSLILESASTNQTSMYLCASSFRDANTEAFFGQGTRLTVV.

This clonotype is labeled as large. The chain is built from TRBV9 and TRBJ2-3; D unclear. Germline values: CDR1 SGDLS, CDR2 YYNGEE. V was trimmed by 0 bases and J by 0 bases, leaving 5 bases between them. The CDR3 is 14 residues long. CDR3 bases: TGTGCCAGCAGCGTAGATATTAGCACAGATACGCAGTATTTT. Its translation: CASSVDISTDTQYF.

This clonotype was seen a handful of times. Since a much larger clone is just one base distant, this may be a read error. DNA of the CDR3: TGTGCCAGCAGCTACGCTTGGGACGAGCAGTACTTC. It yields the protein CASSYAWDEQYF. The rearrangement uses TRBV6-6 and TRBJ2-7; D unclear. Germline CDR1 and CDR2: MNHNY and SVGAGI (reference sequence). Between the trimmed V and J ends, which lost 6 bases and 5 bases, there was a span of 11 bases. This CDR3 has 12 residues.

With regard to this clonotype: This may be a read error: a much more frequent sequence differs by one nucleotide. The V and J genes are TRBV20-1 and TRBJ2-7, with 10 bases fitting TRBD1. Germline assignment: CDR1 DFQATT and CDR2 SNEGSKA (reference sequence). Losses at the gene ends were 8 bases for V and 1 base for J; bases not matched to a gene: 17. This CDR3 comprises 17 residues. CDR3 nucleotide sequence: TGCAGTACCGTATTAGATCGGGGGACAGGGGAGTCCTACGAGCAGTACTTC. Translated, it gives CSTVLDRGTGESYEQYF.

Concerning this clonotype itself: A read error may be the cause here, since a much bigger clone is one base away. This chain links TRBV27 with TRBJ2-5; D perhaps matches TRBD2 (5 bases). Germline V CDR1 and CDR2: MNHEY, SMNVEV (reference sequence). The V end lost 7 bases, the J end lost 9 bases, and 18 bases lay between the germline ends. The CDR3 has 13 amino acids. The CDR3 region is CASKVSLSEAQYF. In nucleotides, the CDR3 is TGTGCCAGCAAAGTATCTCTTTCGGAGGCCCAGTACTTC.

This clonotype has a handful of counts. A read error may be the cause here, since a much bigger clone is one base away. J is TRBJ2-1 and V is TRBV6-5; 7 positions match TRBD1. The germline V gene encodes CDR1 MNHEY and CDR2 SVGAGI. V shed 5 bases, J shed 4 bases, and the junction held 8 bases outside the gene matches. The CDR3 has 15 residues. The CDR3 bases are TGTGCCAGCAGTGCCAGACAGGGATCATACAATGAGCAGTTCTTC. It codes for CASSARQGSYNEQFF.

The chain carries TRBV10-3 and TRBJ2-1; 12 bases align to TRBD2. This CDR3 spans 13 amino acids. Germline values: CDR1 ENHRY, CDR2 SYGVKD. V was pared by 4 bases and J by 9 bases, with 1 base of the junction left unmatched. The CDR3 DNA is TGTGCCATCAGTGCACTAGCGGGGGGTGAGCAGTTCTTC. Translation: CAISALAGGEQFF.

A word on this clonotype: A single base separates this from a much larger clone, so it may be a read error. The chain carries TRBV20-1 and TRBJ2-5; 12 nucleotides agree with TRBD2. Germline lookup yields CDR1 DFQATT and CDR2 SNEGSKA (reference sequence). This CDR3 has 16 residues. CDR3 coding DNA: TGCAGTGCTAGAGGGCTAGCGGGGGGGCCGGTAGAGGCCCAGTACTTC. It encodes CSARGLAGGPVEAQYF.

This clonotype qualifies as medium-sized. V and J are TRBV19 and TRBJ2-3, with D possibly being TRBD1 (5 bases). Germline assignment: CDR1 LNHDA and CDR2 SQIVND (reference sequence). The CDR3 consists of 16 residues. Deletions cut 5 bases from V and 2 bases from J, with 17 bases between. The CDR3 bases are TGTGCCAGTAGTGTTCGGACAACCGGATCCACAGATACGCAGTATTTT. This sequence encodes CASSVRTTGSTDTQYF.

This clonotype is categorized as large. V gene TRBV4-2 combines with J gene TRBJ2-1, with TRBD2 matching 9 bases. J lost 1 base, V lost 0 bases, and 7 bases had no gene match. The CDR3 length is 18 residues. Germline-derived CDR1 and CDR2 are LGHNA and YNFKEQ. CDR3 nucleotide sequence: TGTGCCAGCAGCCAAGACGCCACTAGCGGGCTTTCCTACAATGAGCAGTTCTTC. Translating it yields CASSQDATSGLSYNEQFF.

V and J are TRBV2 and TRBJ1-4; D not resolved. V was trimmed by 3 bases and J by 4 bases, leaving 15 bases between them. The CDR3 has 16 residues. CDR1 is SNHLY, CDR2 FYNNEI, per germline. Here the CDR3 reads CASSDPPAEFNEKLFF. The CDR3 DNA sequence: TGTGCCAGCAGTGATCCGCCGGCAGAGTTTAATGAAAAACTGTTTTTT.

Comments on this clonotype: This may come from a read error, since a much larger clone is one base off. This rearrangement joins TRBV6-2 or TRBV6-3 to TRBJ2-2, with 10 positions matching TRBD2. Germline values: CDR1 MNHEY, CDR2 SVGEGT. V was pared by 11 bases and J by 6 bases, with 18 bases of the junction left unmatched. This CDR3 contains 17 residues. This chain's CDR3 is CAAGKTSGLTGAGELFF. The CDR3 region has the DNA TGTGCCGCCGGAAAGACTAGCGGGCTAACTGGGGCCGGGGAGCTGTTTTTT.

Concerning this clonotype: One base away lies a much larger clone, so this may be a sequencing read error. This chain joins TRBV4-1 and TRBJ2-1; 9 bases align to TRBD2. The CDR3 has 16 amino acids. Trimming cost V 3 bases and J 8 bases; bases outside gene matches: 11. CDR1 and CDR2 (germline): MGHRA, YSYEKL. As DNA, the CDR3 is TGCGCCAGCAGCCAGTTACTAGCGGGCCCTCCCGATGAGCAGTTCTTC. Translation gives CASSQLLAGPPDEQFF.

Regarding this clonotype: A much larger clone lies one base from this, so it may be a read error. The gene calls are TRBV20-1 and TRBJ2-1, with TRBD2 identical over 8 bases. J lost 6 bases, V lost 1 base, and 8 bases had no gene match. Germline CDR1 reads DFQATT; CDR2 reads SNEGSKA (reference sequence). The CDR3 has 15 amino acids. CDR3: CSARGPSGTSNEQFF. CDR3 coding DNA: TGCAGTGCTAGAGGTCCCTCCGGGACTAGCAATGAGCAGTTCTTC.

This clonotype was observed a handful of times. With a much larger clone just one base away, this may be a read error. This chain uses TRBV7-9 with TRBJ1-1; D call uncertain. The germline gives CDR1 SEHNR, CDR2 FQNEAQ (reference sequence). This CDR3 contains 12 residues. The CDR3 here is CVSSLPDGEAFF. CDR3 sequence (DNA): TGTGTCAGCAGCTTACCGGACGGTGAAGCTTTCTTT.

This clonotype is classed as large. V gene TRBV28 combines with J gene TRBJ2-5, with D possibly TRBD1 on 5 matching bases. Trimming took 5 bases from V and 3 from J, leaving 22 bases between them. This CDR3 comprises 17 residues. The germline gives CDR1 MDHEN, CDR2 SYDVKM. The CDR3 region is CASSRTPTAQQEETQYF. The CDR3 region has the DNA TGTGCCAGCAGTCGAACCCCGACAGCCCAGCAGGAAGAGACCCAGTACTTC. Based on the CDR3 plus reference TRBV28 and TRBJ2-5, the full variable domain is DVKVTQSSRYLVKRTGEKVFLECVQDMDHENMFWYRQDPGLGLRLIYFSYDVKMKEKGDIPEGYSVSREKKERFSLILESASTNQTSMYLCASSRTPTAQQEETQYFGPGTRLLVL.

This clonotype is categorized as medium-sized (0.01 to 0.1%). The rearrangement uses TRBV12-3 or TRBV12-4 and TRBJ1-1; D not resolved. This CDR3 contains 13 residues. Between the trimmed V and J ends, which lost 3 bases and 1 base, there was a span of 6 bases. The CDR3 sequence: CASSFSGNTEAFF. CDR3 coding DNA: TGTGCCAGCAGTTTTTCGGGGAACACTGAAGCTTTCTTT.

This clonotype is labeled medium-sized. V usage is TRBV27 and J usage is TRBJ2-2; D gene ambiguous. CDR1 is MNHEY, CDR2 SMNVEV, per germline (reference sequence). This CDR3 region has 13 residues. V lost 4 bases and J 5 bases, leaving 8 bases between the germline ends. CDR3 sequence reads: CASSSRLTGELFF. The DNA for the CDR3 is TGTGCCAGCAGTTCGCGACTTACCGGGGAGCTGTTTTTT.

Points on this clonotype: No conserved phenylalanine or tryptophan is present at the end of the CDR3, so a read error is the likely explanation. The limits of the CDR3 on the DNA are not certain, so only TCRdb's listed CDR3 is given. V is TRBV7-8 and J is TRBJ1-2; the table calls TRBD1, which could not be checked here. The CDR3 has 15 amino acids, counting both end residues. The germline V gene has CDR1 SGHVS and CDR2 FQNEAQ. This CDR3 is CASRPEGGSNYGHTL.

As concerns this clonotype: A much larger clonotype is one base distant, so this may be a read error. The chain's CDR3 is CASSLVGEPIQEAQYF. The CDR3 bases are TGCGCCAGCAGCTTGGTGGGAGAACCGATCCAAGAGGCCCAGTACTTC. The V call is TRBV5-1, the J call TRBJ2-5; D may be TRBD2 (5 bases). The CDR3 contains 16 residues. Germline V gives CDR1 SGHRS, CDR2 YFSETQ.

In its sample, this clonotype is medium-sized. At one boundary the junction diverges from the germline segment, which might be a read error. The gene calls are TRBV7-8 and TRBJ2-1; D gene unclear. The CDR3 covers 15 residues. Germline lookup yields CDR1 SGHVS and CDR2 FQNEAQ. CDR3 nucleotides: TGTGCCAGCAGCTTAATCGCTTCCCATTACAGTGAGCAGTTCTTC. Translation: CASSLIASHYSEQFF.

This clonotype qualifies as medium-sized. CDR3: CASGDLNEQFF. The CDR3 nucleotides are TGTGCCAGCGGGGACCTCAATGAGCAGTTCTTC. This chain uses TRBV2 with TRBJ2-1; D possibly matches TRBD1 or TRBD2 (5 bases each). From germline, CDR1 is SNHLY and CDR2 FYNNEI. Trimming took off 8 bases at V and 6 bases at J, with 8 bases between the two ends. This CDR3 comprises 11 residues.

Concerning this clonotype itself: This clone may be a read error of a much larger clone one base away. The chain couples TRBV20-1 to TRBJ2-3; the D gene could be TRBD1 or TRBD2 (5 bases each). CDR1 is DFQATT, CDR2 SNEGSKA, per germline (reference sequence). The CDR3 sequence is 17 residues long. The CDR3, as DNA: TGCAGTGCTAGTTCCGGGGCCCCGGTTGTGGGCACAGATACGCAGTGTTTT. Its translation is CSASSGAPVVGTDTQCF.

This clonotype is large in the sample. The genes are TRBV10-3 and TRBJ1-3, with a tentative D call TRBD1 (5 bases). Germline lookup yields CDR1 ENHRY and CDR2 SYGVKD. The length of the CDR3 is 15 residues. The V end lost 8 bases, the J end lost 4 bases, and 18 bases lay between the germline ends. DNA of the CDR3: TGTGCCATCGCATCCGGGACCGTCAGAGGAAACACCATATATTTT. Its translation: CAIASGTVRGNTIYF.

By its share, this clonotype is medium-sized. The V call is TRBV5-1, the J call TRBJ1-5; D possibly corresponds to TRBD1 (5 bases). V lost 2 bases and J lost 2, with 26 bases in between. The CDR3 is made up of 20 amino acids. Germline CDR1 is SGHRS and CDR2 is YFSETQ. The CDR3 loop is CASSLPGTFLGGCGNQPQHF. The CDR3 DNA is TGCGCCAGCAGCTTACCCGGGACCTTCCTGGGGGGATGCGGCAATCAGCCCCAGCATTTT. Full variable domain (outside the CDR3, taken from reference TRBV5-1 and TRBJ1-5): KAGVTQTPRYLIKTRGQQVTLSCSPISGHRSVSWYQQTPGQGLQFLFEYFSETQRNKGNFPGRFSGRQFSNSRSEMNVSTLELGDSALYLCASSLPGTFLGGCGNQPQHFGDGTRLSIL.

By sample share, this clonotype is large. The DNA of the CDR3 is TGTGCCAGCGGGACAGGGGGCAACTACAATGAGCAGTTCTTC. Translated: CASGTGGNYNEQFF. V and J are TRBV12-3 or TRBV12-4 and TRBJ2-1; 12 nucleotides line up with TRBD1. The CDR3 sequence is 14 residues long. The ends lost 8 bases at V and 3 bases at J; junction bases unmatched: 2.

This clonotype is medium-sized. The chain uses TRBV4-3 and TRBJ2-1; 9 nucleotides align to TRBD2. The junction had 4 bases not matched to a gene; V was cut back by 4 bases and J by 6 bases. Germline lookup yields CDR1 LGHNA and CDR2 YSLEER. This CDR3 spans 14 amino acids. The DNA for the CDR3 is TGCGCCAGCAGCCCTTGGACTAGCGCCAATGAGCAGTTCTTC. Protein sequence: CASSPWTSANEQFF.